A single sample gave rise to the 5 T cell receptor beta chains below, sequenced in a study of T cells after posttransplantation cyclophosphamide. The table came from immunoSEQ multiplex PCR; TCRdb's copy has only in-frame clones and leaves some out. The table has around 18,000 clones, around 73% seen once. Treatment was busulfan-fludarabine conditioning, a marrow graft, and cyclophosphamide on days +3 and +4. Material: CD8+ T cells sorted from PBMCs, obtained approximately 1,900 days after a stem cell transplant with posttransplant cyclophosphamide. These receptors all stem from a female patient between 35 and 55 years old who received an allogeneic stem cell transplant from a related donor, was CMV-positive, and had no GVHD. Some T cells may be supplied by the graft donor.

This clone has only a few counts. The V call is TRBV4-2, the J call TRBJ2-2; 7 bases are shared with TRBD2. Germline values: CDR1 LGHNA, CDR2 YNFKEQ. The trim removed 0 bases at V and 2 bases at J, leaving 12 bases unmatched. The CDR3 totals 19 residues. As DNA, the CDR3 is TGTGCCAGCAGCCAAGAAGAGGGGAAACTAGCGCAAAACACCGGGGAGCTGTTTTTT. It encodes CASSQEEGKLAQNTGELFF.

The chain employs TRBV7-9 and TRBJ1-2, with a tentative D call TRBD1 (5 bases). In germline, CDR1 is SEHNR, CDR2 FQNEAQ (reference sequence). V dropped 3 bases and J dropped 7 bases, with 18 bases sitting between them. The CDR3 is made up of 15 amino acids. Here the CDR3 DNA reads TGTGCCAGCAGCTTCCTTCAGGGTTCCCAAACTGGCTACACCTTC. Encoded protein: CASSFLQGSQTGYTF.

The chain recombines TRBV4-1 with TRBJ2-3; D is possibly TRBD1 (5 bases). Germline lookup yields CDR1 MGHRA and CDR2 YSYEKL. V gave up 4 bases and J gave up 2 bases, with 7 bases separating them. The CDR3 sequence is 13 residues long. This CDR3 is CASSRQYTDTQYF. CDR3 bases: TGCGCCAGCAGCCGACAGTACACAGATACGCAGTATTTT.

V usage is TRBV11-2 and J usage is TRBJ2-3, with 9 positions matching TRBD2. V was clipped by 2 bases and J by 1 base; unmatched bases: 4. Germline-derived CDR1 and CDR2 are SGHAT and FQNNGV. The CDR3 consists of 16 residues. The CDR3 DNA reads TGTGCCAGCAGCTTACCCCCTAGCGGGGGCACAGATACGCAGTATTTT. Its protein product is CASSLPPSGGTDTQYF.

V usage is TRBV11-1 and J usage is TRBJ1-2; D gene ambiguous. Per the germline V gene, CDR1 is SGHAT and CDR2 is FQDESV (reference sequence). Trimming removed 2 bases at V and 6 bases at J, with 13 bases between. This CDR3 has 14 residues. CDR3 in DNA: TGTGCCAGCAGCTTATCAGCGGTTGGCCATGGCTACACCTTC. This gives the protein CASSLSAVGHGYTF.